The 18 T cell receptor beta chains listed next were all sequenced from one sample in a study of vaccination and CD4 T cells after COVID-19 (dated by TCRdb to 2021 to 2024). The protocol used for the library was PCR. These reads were obtained on an Illumina iSeq 100. At the Johns Hopkins FTIC core, DNA from the cultured CD4+ T cells underwent TCR sequencing with the Oncomine TCR Beta short-read assay. The raw public data were reprocessed by TCRdb itself: fastp quality trimming at Q25, MiXCR clonotype calling, in-frame beta chains only. Identical CDR3 proteins give one entry, which carries the most common genes and DNA. Present in this sample are more than 15,000 distinct CDR3 sequences, roughly 29% of which were seen just once. The ten largest clones take up about 15% of the sample. What these receptors recognize is not known. In light of the paper, this sample's treatment or condition label describes: approximately nine-day PBMC culture with coronavirus spike peptide pools or control peptides (ViraFEST assay).

Sequenced input: cultured CD4+ T cells from blood. These TCRs come from a human donor with COVID-19.

The sample holds a few counts of this clonotype. The CDR3 reads CASSRGGLESYEQFF. The DNA for the CDR3 is TGTGCCAGTAGTAGGGGGGGCTTAGAGAGTTATGAGCAGTTCTTC. The chain recombines TRBV19 with TRBJ2-1; the D gene is possibly TRBD2 (7 bases). Germline V gene lookup returns CDR1 LNHDA and CDR2 SQIVND (reference sequence). Deletions cut 4 bases from V and 8 bases from J, with 18 bases between. The CDR3 is 15 residues long.

This clonotype was seen only a few times. The chain recombines TRBV6-1 with TRBJ2-3; TRBD2 matches at 11 bases. The V gene's germline CDR1 is MNHNS and CDR2 SASEGT. This CDR3 region has 15 residues. Trimming took 6 bases from V and 2 from J; bases not matched to a gene: 4. CDR3 sequence (DNA): TGTGCCAGCAGCTCTAGCGGGGGGCCCACAGATACGCAGTATTTT. It encodes CASSSSGGPTDTQYF.

On this clonotype: One junction end does not reproduce the germline sequence, and a read error may be involved. This chain joins TRBV7-7 and TRBJ2-1; TRBD1 or TRBD2 may be the D gene (5 bases each). The CDR3 runs to 15 residues. Germline V gene data show CDR1 as SSHAT and CDR2 as FNYEAQ (reference sequence). The DNA for the CDR3 is TGTGCTAGCAGCCCCGGGACCAAGGCCGGTGATGAGCAGTTCTTC. Translating gives CASSPGTKAGDEQFF.

The gene calls are TRBV6-5 and TRBJ2-7, with D uncertain. Trimming left V 2 bases short and J 2 bases short, with 7 bases between. CDR1 and CDR2 from the germline V gene are MNHEY and SVGAGI. The CDR3 runs 13 residues. The CDR3 DNA follows: TGTGCCAGCAGTTACGAGCGCACCTACGAGCAGTACTTC. This encodes CASSYERTYEQYF.

The chain recombines TRBV29-1 with TRBJ1-1; 9 bases line up with TRBD1. From germline, CDR1 is SQVTM and CDR2 ANQGSEA. CDR3 size: 12 residues. CDR3 coding DNA: TGCACATCACAGGGGGCGAACACTGAAGCTTTCTTT. This sequence encodes CTSQGANTEAFF.

V gene TRBV10-3 combines with J gene TRBJ1-6; TRBD1 aligns across 10 bases. V shed 3 bases and J 7 bases; nucleotides not matched to a gene: 3. CDR1 and CDR2 (germline): ENHRY, SYGVKD. The CDR3 contains 15 residues. The DNA of the CDR3 is TGTGCCATCAGTGACCCGACAGGGGGCAATTCACCCCTCCACTTT. Residues: CAISDPTGGNSPLHF.

The chain is built from TRBV29-1 and TRBJ1-1, with TRBD1 as a possible D gene (6 bases). The germline CDR1 and CDR2 sequences are SQVTM and ANQGSEA. The ends were cut back, 7 bases at V and 0 bases at J, with 15 bases in the middle. The CDR3 runs to 14 residues. CDR3 nucleotides: TGCAGCGCCGAACCCACAGGGATGAACACTGAAGCTTTCTTT. Translation gives CSAEPTGMNTEAFF.

J is TRBJ2-5 and V is TRBV5-1, with TRBD2 identical over 9 bases. Germline assignment: CDR1 SGHRS and CDR2 YFSETQ. The J segment lost 4 bases and the V segment lost 0 bases, leaving 7 bases of the junction unmatched. The CDR3 covers 16 residues. The CDR3 reads CASSLDGRGGPETQYF. The CDR3, as DNA: TGCGCCAGCAGCTTGGATGGGCGGGGGGGCCCAGAGACCCAGTACTTC.

This clonotype has more than one count but fewer than ten. The rearrangement links TRBV27 to TRBJ1-1; D is ambiguous. The CDR3 sequence is 14 residues long. CDR1 is MNHEY, CDR2 SMNVEV, per germline (reference sequence). Trimming stripped 8 bases from V and 4 bases from J, with 17 bases between. The CDR3, as DNA: TGTGCCAGCGGCCCCAGTTGGGTAGGCACTGAAGCTTTCTTT. Its translation: CASGPSWVGTEAFF.

In this sample, this clonotype turned up a few times. This sequence joins TRBV20-1 and TRBJ1-6, with 7 bases that match TRBD1. The CDR3 is 14 amino acids. The V segment lost 6 bases and the J segment 6 bases; nucleotides outside the gene matches: 8. Germline CDR1 and CDR2: DFQATT and SNEGSKA (reference sequence). CDR3 region: CSAPGQISNSPLHF. The CDR3 DNA reads TGCAGTGCCCCGGGACAGATATCTAATTCACCCCTCCACTTT.

In nucleotides, the CDR3 is TGTGCCAGCAGGGGCTGGGGGGGGTTGGATGAGCAGTTCTTC. This translates into CASRGWGGLDEQFF. This sequence joins TRBV12-3 or TRBV12-4 and TRBJ2-1; TRBD2 agrees at 7 bases. The V segment lost 6 bases and the J segment 8 bases; nucleotides outside the gene matches: 10. The CDR3 is 14 residues long.

The rearrangement uses TRBV19 and TRBJ1-6, with D unresolved. This CDR3 has 14 residues. Germline V CDR1 and CDR2: LNHDA, SQIVND (reference sequence). V was cut by 2 bases and J by 7 bases, with 9 bases left in between. CDR3 DNA: TGTGCCAGTAGTATAAACAGAGAGAATTCACCCCTCCACTTT. It encodes CASSINRENSPLHF.

The V call is TRBV4-3, the J call TRBJ2-7, with D possibly matching TRBD2 (5 bases). With 0 bases removed from V and 4 bases from J, the gap between germline ends came to 13 bases. The CDR3 is 15 residues long. Per the germline V gene, CDR1 is LGHNA and CDR2 is YSLEER. The CDR3 sequence is CASSQDSRSGYEQYF. The CDR3 DNA is TGCGCCAGCAGCCAAGATTCCCGTTCGGGGTACGAGCAGTACTTC.

This CDR3 reads CASSLAQGKNQPQHF. The CDR3 bases are TGTGCCAGCAGTTTAGCTCAGGGTAAGAATCAGCCCCAGCATTTT. The chain joins TRBV12-3 or TRBV12-4 to TRBJ1-5; D may be TRBD1 (5 bases). The CDR3 consists of 15 residues. Trimming took 0 bases from V and 4 from J, leaving 10 bases between them.

The chain uses TRBV4-2 and TRBJ2-7, with TRBD2 matching over 11 bases. The length of the CDR3 is 17 residues. J gave up 5 bases and V 3 bases, and 12 bases lay outside the gene matches. The V gene's germline CDR1 is LGHNA and CDR2 YNFKEQ. The CDR3 sequence is CASSHPSGGPLMDEQYF. In DNA, the CDR3 is TGTGCCAGCAGCCATCCTAGCGGGGGGCCTCTCATGGACGAGCAGTACTTC.

This clonotype was observed a few times. The chain combines TRBV20-1 with TRBJ1-5; D is uncertain. The V and J ends lost 0 bases and 4 bases respectively, with 10 bases between them. Germline CDR1 reads DFQATT; CDR2 reads SNEGSKA (reference sequence). The CDR3 is made up of 14 amino acids. The CDR3 is CSARDPIGNQPQHF. In nucleotides, the CDR3 is TGCAGTGCTAGAGACCCGATTGGTAATCAGCCCCAGCATTTT.

This rearrangement joins TRBV12-3 or TRBV12-4 to TRBJ2-7; 9 bases are shared with TRBD2. The CDR3 is made up of 15 amino acids. J gave up 7 bases and V 5 bases, and 12 bases lay outside the gene matches. CDR3 DNA: TGTGCCAGCAGTCTAGGGCTAGCGGGGCATAAAGAGCAGTACTTC. Translating gives CASSLGLAGHKEQYF.

This clonotype came up a few times. The V and J genes are TRBV7-6 and TRBJ1-6, with TRBD1 as a possible D gene (5 bases). CDR1 and CDR2 (germline): SGHVS, FNYEAQ. The V end lost 5 bases, the J end lost 8 bases, and 16 bases lay between the germline ends. The CDR3 extends over 15 amino acids. CDR3 sequence (DNA): TGTGCCAGCAGCCTCGAGAGGGGCGCCCATTCACCCCTCCACTTT. It specifies CASSLERGAHSPLHF.